The rows below give T cell receptor beta chains drawn from one sample of a study of blood T cell repertoires in COVID-19. Profiling relied on immunoSEQ multiplex PCR, and the TCRdb table lists in-frame clones only, not all of them. The table includes 150,000 or so clones, about nine tenths detected once. The sequenced sample was PBMCs or T cells enriched from blood (not recorded which). Receptor source: a woman aged 40 to 50 who had been exposed to COVID-19. Each CDR3 is given with its conserved first and last residue. D genes are given only for firm matches. Clone size is given for some rows only: seen once, a few or many times, or a class if the clone is expanded.

TGTGCCAGCAGTCAACAGGGGGCTGGAAACACCATATATTTT | CASSQQGAGNTIYF | TRBV2 | TRBD1 | TRBJ1-3 | few
TGTGCCAGCAGCCCGGGACTAGCGGGGCCCAATGAGCAGTTCTTC | CASSPGLAGPNEQFF | TRBV27 | TRBD2 | TRBJ2-1 | -
TGTGCCAGTAGTATAGGGACAGGGACGGGCACTGAAGCTTTCTTT | CASSIGTGTGTEAFF | TRBV19 | TRBD1 | TRBJ1-1 | few
TGTGCCAGCAGCTGGAGCCATGAGCAGTTCTTC | CASSWSHEQFF | TRBV25-1 | - | TRBJ2-1 | once
TGTGCCAGCTCACCACTCGGGGGAGAGCAGTACTTC | CASSPLGGEQYF | TRBV18 | - | TRBJ2-7 | -
TGTGCCAGCAGGCCCCCGGGACTACGGCACCAAGAGACCCAGTACTTC | CASRPPGLRHQETQYF | TRBV6-4 | TRBD2 | TRBJ2-5 | -
TGCGCCAGCAGCTTGGCCCTTACTAGAACGGAGACCCAGTACTTC | CASSLALTRTETQYF | TRBV5-1 | - | TRBJ2-5 | -
TGTGCCAGCAGTGGACAAGACGAGCAGTACTTC | CASSGQDEQYF | TRBV2 | - | TRBJ2-7 | -
TGTGCCAGCAGCCCCGGGACTAGCGGGTCCGAGCAGTACTTC | CASSPGTSGSEQYF | TRBV11-3 | TRBD2 | TRBJ2-7 | -
TGTGCCAGTAGTATTGGGTCAGGGTGGGACACCGGGGAGCTGTTTTTT | CASSIGSGWDTGELFF | TRBV19 | - | TRBJ2-2 | -
TGTGCCAGCAGTTACCGACAGGGGGGCTACGAGCAGTACTTC | CASSYRQGGYEQYF | TRBV6-2/TRBV6-3 | TRBD1 | TRBJ2-7 | -
TGTGCCAGTAGTATACAGAAATCACCCCTCCACTTT | CASSIQKSPLHF | TRBV19 | - | TRBJ1-6 | -
TGTGCCAGCAGTCTTCAGCGTCCTCCCCTCCACTTT | CASSLQRPPLHF | TRBV28 | - | TRBJ1-6 | -
TGCGCCAGCAGAACTTCGCCCGAAGGTGAGGAACTGTTTTTT | CASRTSPEGEELFF | TRBV5-1 | - | TRBJ1-4 | -
TGTGCCAGCAGCGTAGCAGGGGATCAGCCCCAGCATTTT | CASSVAGDQPQHF | TRBV9 | - | TRBJ1-5 | -
TGTGCCAGCAGTTTGGACAGGGCCGAGCAGTACTTC | CASSLDRAEQYF | TRBV27 | TRBD1 | TRBJ2-7 | -
TGCAGTGTTCGCCGAGGCACTGAAGCTTTCTTT | CSVRRGTEAFF | TRBV20-1 | - | TRBJ1-1 | -
TGTGCCAGCAGCTTAGCGGAGGGAACCACTGAAGCTTTCTTT | CASSLAEGTTEAFF | TRBV11-2 | - | TRBJ1-1 | few
TGTGCTAGTGGTTTGGTAATAGTATATGAGGGTTCTCACTACAATGAGCAGTTCTTC | CASGLVIVYEGSHYNEQFF | TRBV12-5 | - | TRBJ2-1 | -
TGCGCCAGCAGAAAATCCGACAGGGATGGTGCGGAGACCCAGTACTTC | CASRKSDRDGAETQYF | TRBV5-1 | TRBD1 | TRBJ2-5 | -
TGTGCCAGCAGCCGGCAGGGCAGAGAGACCCAGTACTTC | CASSRQGRETQYF | TRBV5-4 | - | TRBJ2-5 | -
TGTGCCAGCAGTACAGGGGTCACAGATACGCAGTATTTT | CASSTGVTDTQYF | TRBV28 | TRBD1 | TRBJ2-3 | -
TGTGCCAGCAGCGGAAGGGGCCCTGAAGCTTTCTTT | CASSGRGPEAFF | TRBV2 | - | TRBJ1-1 | -
TGTGCCAGCAGCCGAGACAGGGCAGACACCGGGGAGCTGTTTTTT | CASSRDRADTGELFF | TRBV6-2/TRBV6-3 | TRBD1 | TRBJ2-2 | -
TGTGCCAGCAGTATAAGCGGGGACATAGGTTCACCCCTCCACTTT | CASSISGDIGSPLHF | TRBV6-5 | - | TRBJ1-6 | -
TGTGCCAGCAGCGGACTAGCGGGTAACAATGAGCAGTTCTTC | CASSGLAGNNEQFF | TRBV11-2 | TRBD2 | TRBJ2-1 | -
TGTGCCAGCAGGAAGGACAGCCGGACTTATGGCTACACCTTC | CASRKDSRTYGYTF | TRBV6-5 | - | TRBJ1-2 | -
TGTGCCATCTCTTCATTGGGCGGGGGCACAGATACGCAGTATTTT | CAISSLGGGTDTQYF | TRBV10-3 | - | TRBJ2-3 | -
TGTGCCAGCAGCTTAAGTCCTAGCGGTAACACCGGGGAGCTGTTTTTT | CASSLSPSGNTGELFF | TRBV7-3 | TRBD2 | TRBJ2-2 | -
TGTGCCAGCAGCTTTCGGGACAGGGGGAGAGGGGATACGCAGTATTTT | CASSFRDRGRGDTQYF | TRBV5-6 | TRBD1 | TRBJ2-3 | -
TGTGCCAGCAGTTTGGGCCTTCATCAGCCCCAGCATTTT | CASSLGLHQPQHF | TRBV12-3/TRBV12-4 | - | TRBJ1-5 | -
TGCGCCAGCAGCCAACATCGTGAAACAGATGAGCAGTTCTTC | CASSQHRETDEQFF | TRBV4-3 | - | TRBJ2-1 | -
TGTGCCAGCTCACGCGGCGGGCAGGCGGGCGAGCAGTACTTC | CASSRGGQAGEQYF | TRBV18 | - | TRBJ2-7 | -
TGTGCCAGCAGCATCGGGGGGGGGAACACTGAAGCTTTCTTT | CASSIGGGNTEAFF | TRBV6-5 | - | TRBJ1-1 | -
TGTGCCAGCAGCTCCTTCGGGTACAATGAGCAGTTCTTC | CASSSFGYNEQFF | TRBV9 | - | TRBJ2-1 | -